Each of the 25 T cell receptor beta chains below was sequenced from the same sample in a study of T cells after yellow fever vaccination. From the 5' RACE reads, TCRdb called clonotypes with MiXCR, one entry per CDR3 protein. The data show 150,000 or so distinct CDR3 sequences, less than 8.5% seen once. The sequenced sample was CD4+ T cells sorted from PBMCs, obtained 10 days after the yellow fever booster vaccination. These receptors originate from a man aged 25 to 40 who received the YFV17D yellow fever vaccine.

This clonotype was seen many times. The chain joins TRBV5-1 to TRBJ2-3; maybe TRBD1 (6 bases). The germline V gene has CDR1 SGHRS and CDR2 YFSETQ. This CDR3 spans 16 amino acids. V lost 4 bases to trimming and J lost 0 bases, with 15 bases between them. The CDR3: CASSVLGAGSTDTQYF. The DNA of the CDR3 is TGCGCCAGCAGCGTGTTGGGGGCAGGAAGCACAGATACGCAGTATTTT.

This clonotype was detected a few times. The chain recombines TRBV10-3 with TRBJ1-5; the D is unclear. V lost 6 bases and J lost 4, with 7 bases in between. This CDR3 region has 12 residues. Germline V gene data show CDR1 as ENHRY and CDR2 as SYGVKD. Here the CDR3 DNA reads TGTGCCATCAGGGCCCCAAATCAGCCCCAGCATTTT. This encodes CAIRAPNQPQHF.

In this sample, this clonotype turned up many times. The V gene is TRBV6-2 or TRBV6-3, the J gene TRBJ2-3; 9 positions agree with TRBD2. J lost 4 bases, V lost 8 bases, and 10 bases had no gene match. CDR3 length: 15 residues. From germline, CDR1 is MNHEY and CDR2 SVGEGT. In DNA form, the CDR3 reads TGTGCCAGCCCTCCTAGCGGGACCCCTCCAGATACGCAGTATTTT. Amino acid sequence: CASPPSGTPPDTQYF.

In its sample, this clonotype was seen many times. This sequence joins TRBV2 and TRBJ2-7; 8 bases match TRBD1. With 4 bases clipped from V and 3 bases from J, the junction kept 8 bases outside the gene matches. Germline lookup yields CDR1 SNHLY and CDR2 FYNNEI. The CDR3 covers 15 residues. CDR3 residues: CASSGRTGSFYEQYF. The CDR3 nucleotides read TGTGCCAGCAGTGGGCGGACAGGGAGTTTCTACGAGCAGTACTTC.

This clonotype showed up many times. The chain couples TRBV7-2 to TRBJ1-6; D gene unclear. The germline V and J ends were trimmed by 5 bases and 8 bases, with 13 bases remaining between them. The CDR3 consists of 14 residues. The germline gives CDR1 SGHTA, CDR2 FQGNSA. This CDR3 reads CASSRPVKDSPLHF. In nucleotides, the CDR3 is TGTGCCAGCAGCCGTCCAGTTAAGGATTCACCCCTCCACTTT.

This clonotype was counted many times. This chain connects TRBV5-1 to TRBJ2-2; 10 nucleotides line up with TRBD2. CDR3 length: 16 residues. The germline CDR1 and CDR2 sequences are SGHRS and YFSETQ. With 0 bases clipped from V and 4 bases from J, the junction kept 3 bases outside the gene matches. As DNA, the CDR3 is TGCGCCAGCAGCTTGGAACTAGCGGGGAGCACCGGGGAGCTGTTTTTT. Its translation: CASSLELAGSTGELFF.

This clonotype appeared many times. The chain couples TRBV5-1 to TRBJ2-7; 9 bases match TRBD1. This CDR3 comprises 13 residues. The junction had 2 bases not matched to a gene; V was cut back by 2 bases and J by 5 bases. Germline CDR1 and CDR2: SGHRS and YFSETQ. CDR3 in DNA: TGCGCCAGCAGCTTACAGGGGGCCCACGAGCAGTACTTC. It is translated as CASSLQGAHEQYF.

This clonotype has a count of ten or more. The chain recombines TRBV6-5 with TRBJ2-7; TRBD2 agrees at 7 bases. The CDR3 is made up of 17 amino acids. Germline CDR1 and CDR2: MNHEY and SVGAGI. V gave up 4 bases and J gave up 7 bases; unmatched junction bases: 19. CDR3: CASSSLAAVGAEREQYF. The CDR3 DNA follows: TGTGCCAGCAGTTCTCTAGCGGCGGTTGGGGCTGAACGTGAGCAGTACTTC.

This clonotype came up many times. The genes are TRBV5-1 and TRBJ2-1, with D unclear. The V end was cut by 1 base, the J end by 0 bases, with 8 bases between. CDR3 size: 15 residues. Germline V lookup: CDR1 SGHRS, CDR2 YFSETQ. Written as DNA, the CDR3 is TGCGCCAGCAGCTTGCGGTTGAGCTCCTACAATGAGCAGTTCTTC. This encodes CASSLRLSSYNEQFF.

In this sample, this clonotype turned up many times. J is TRBJ2-7 and V is TRBV6-5; D might be TRBD2 (6 bases). The length of the CDR3 is 15 residues. From germline, CDR1 is MNHEY and CDR2 SVGAGI. V was shortened by 2 bases and J by 3 bases, with 14 bases between the two germline ends. The CDR3, as DNA: TGTGCCAGCAGTTACCACGGAGGGGTAAGCTACGAGCAGTACTTC. This gives the protein CASSYHGGVSYEQYF.

This clonotype was observed many times. V gene TRBV7-2 combines with J gene TRBJ2-2, with a tentative D call TRBD1 (5 bases). The CDR3 has 15 residues. The ends were cut back, 6 bases at V and 7 bases at J, with 18 bases in the middle. Germline assignment: CDR1 SGHTA and CDR2 FQGNSA. This CDR3 reads CASSLRQGRSGELFF. CDR3 nucleotides: TGTGCCAGCAGTTTAAGGCAGGGTCGGAGCGGGGAGCTGTTTTTT.

This clonotype was seen ten or more times. V and J are TRBV29-1 and TRBJ2-7; D is ambiguous. Germline-derived CDR1 and CDR2 are SQVTM and ANQGSEA. Trimming left V 8 bases short and J 7 bases short, with 18 bases between. The CDR3 runs to 12 residues. The CDR3 sequence: CSSGNSHGEQYF. Written as DNA, the CDR3 is TGCAGCTCTGGGAACTCCCATGGGGAGCAGTACTTC.

This clonotype was counted ten times or more. V and J are TRBV29-1 and TRBJ2-7; possible D gene TRBD2, 6 bases. The length of the CDR3 is 19 residues. The ends were cut back, 2 bases at V and 5 bases at J, with 31 bases in the middle. In germline, CDR1 is SQVTM, CDR2 ANQGSEA. CDR3 bases: TGCAGCGTTGAAACACCCCCACTACAGGAGGGATGGAGGAGCGACGAGCAGTACTTC. Translated, it gives CSVETPPLQEGWRSDEQYF.

This clonotype has ten or more counts. J is TRBJ2-1 and V is TRBV5-5, with TRBD2 identical over 15 bases. The CDR3 extends over 15 amino acids. J gave up 8 bases and V 4 bases, and 4 bases lay outside the gene matches. Germline loops: CDR1 SGHKS, CDR2 YYEKEE (reference sequence). The CDR3 sequence is CASSAGLAGGYEQFF. CDR3 DNA sequence: TGTGCCAGCAGCGCGGGACTAGCGGGAGGCTATGAGCAGTTCTTC.

This rearrangement joins TRBV4-2 to TRBJ1-2; D ambiguous. The CDR3 is 14 amino acids. V lost 1 base and J lost 5, with 11 bases in between. Germline V gene sequence: CDR1 LGHNA, CDR2 YNFKEQ. CDR3 bases: TGTGCCAGCAGCCAAGGTAGCACACCTTATGGCTACACCTTC. Its translation is CASSQGSTPYGYTF.

On this clonotype: A much larger clone differs from this one at a single base, so this may be a read error. This rearrangement joins TRBV12-3 or TRBV12-4 to TRBJ2-5; 7 bases align to TRBD1. V was clipped by 6 bases and J by 5 bases; unmatched bases: 6. CDR3 length equals 13 residues. CDR3 in DNA: TGTGCCAGCAGGATAGGGGGCTTTGAGACCCAGTACTTC. It encodes CASRIGGFETQYF.

This clonotype was picked up many times. This chain connects TRBV12-3 or TRBV12-4 to TRBJ2-1, with a tentative D call TRBD2 (6 bases). CDR3 length: 14 residues. Trimming took 3 bases from V and 5 from J, leaving 11 bases between them. Written as DNA, the CDR3 is TGTGCCAGCAGTTTCGCGGGACTGAACAATGAGCAGTTCTTC. This encodes CASSFAGLNNEQFF.

In its sample, this clonotype was seen many times. The CDR3 DNA follows: TGTGCCTGGAGTGGGACAGGAAATCAGCCCCAGCATTTT. The encoded protein is CAWSGTGNQPQHF. The genes are TRBV30 and TRBJ1-5; 7 nucleotides line up with TRBD1. The J segment lost 4 bases and the V segment lost 1 base, leaving 1 base of the junction unmatched. Per the germline V gene, CDR1 is GTSNPN and CDR2 is SVGIG (reference sequence). The CDR3 is 13 amino acids.

This clonotype has only a few counts. V is TRBV7-2 and J is TRBJ2-1, with a weak D call TRBD1 (5 bases). The germline gives CDR1 SGHTA, CDR2 FQGNSA. V was clipped by 1 base and J by 2 bases, with 6 bases between them. The CDR3 contains 14 residues. CDR3 protein: CASSLEGPYNEQFF. The CDR3 DNA is TGTGCCAGCAGCTTAGAGGGGCCCTACAATGAGCAGTTCTTC.

This clonotype was picked up many times. The chain joins TRBV7-8 to TRBJ1-2; D may be TRBD1 (6 bases). CDR3 length: 13 amino acids. The V gene's germline CDR1 is SGHVS and CDR2 FQNEAQ. The germline V and J ends were trimmed by 4 bases and 4 bases, with 10 bases remaining between them. DNA of the CDR3: TGTGCCAGCAGCTCCGACAGGTCCTATGGCTACACCTTC. As protein: CASSSDRSYGYTF. Full variable domain (rest looked up from reference TRBV7-8 and TRBJ1-2): GAGVSQSPRYKVAKRGQDVALRCDPISGHVSLFWYQQALGQGPEFLTYFQNEAQLDKSGLPSDRFFAERPEGSVSTLKIQRTQQEDSAVYLCASSSDRSYGYTFGSGTRLTVV.

This sequence joins TRBV5-1 and TRBJ2-5; no reliable D call. V was cut by 4 bases and J by 2 bases, with 12 bases left in between. The V gene's germline CDR1 is SGHRS and CDR2 YFSETQ. CDR3 length: 14 residues. CDR3 sequence: CASSGMGLQETQYF. CDR3 in DNA: TGCGCCAGCAGCGGGATGGGTCTTCAAGAGACCCAGTACTTC.

This clonotype was detected many times. The chain recombines TRBV12-3 or TRBV12-4 with TRBJ2-1; 8 nucleotides align to TRBD2. The V and J ends lost 5 bases and 1 base, in that order; junction bases with no gene match: 7. The length of the CDR3 is 16 residues. CDR3 nucleotides: TGTGCCAGCAGTAGCTCCGGGACTAGTTCCTACAATGAGCAGTTCTTC. This gives the protein CASSSSGTSSYNEQFF.

The chain recombines TRBV23-1 with TRBJ1-6; no firm D call. TRBV23-1 is an ORF, with its function uncertain. The CDR3 runs to 19 residues. Trimming stripped 2 bases from V and 7 bases from J, with 24 bases between. CDR3 in amino acids: CASSQPKEGKQEGNSPLHF. DNA of the CDR3: TGCGCCAGCAGTCAACCCAAGGAAGGGAAGCAAGAGGGCAATTCACCCCTCCACTTT.

This clonotype was observed at least ten times. The V gene is TRBV12-3 or TRBV12-4, the J gene TRBJ2-7, with D unresolved. CDR3 length equals 14 residues. Trimming took 6 bases from V and 2 from J, leaving 14 bases between them. The CDR3 loop is CASSPPTRTYEQYF. The DNA of the CDR3 is TGTGCCAGCAGCCCACCGACAAGGACCTACGAGCAGTACTTC.

The table lists this clonotype with many counts. CDR3 coding DNA: TGCAGTGCTAGCGGAGGGCTAGCGGGCCTCACAGATACGCAGTATTTT. As protein: CSASGGLAGLTDTQYF. V gene TRBV20-1 combines with J gene TRBJ2-3; 8 nucleotides line up with TRBD2. Per the germline V gene, CDR1 is DFQATT and CDR2 is SNEGSKA (reference sequence). This CDR3 has 16 residues. The junction had 10 bases not matched to a gene; V was cut back by 3 bases and J by 2 bases.